The subject of this entry is one TCR beta chain. The antigen remains undetermined. Germline V gene lookup returns CDR1 SGDLS and CDR2 YYNGEE. Trimming cost V 3 bases and J 4 bases, with 10 bases left between them. This CDR3 region has 13 residues. PCR used 60 Vbeta primers and 13 Jbeta primers. Assay used: immunoSEQ multiplex PCR; TCRdb lists only in-frame clones, some missing. The table has 90,000 to 110,000 clones, approximately 70% seen once. This record belongs to a study of cytomegalovirus exposure and HLA in healthy donors. Overall study: Inside one of the first data releases sat around 85 million unique TCRs taken from HLA-typed donors. Points from the study as a whole: In a later analysis, a missense DCLRE1C variant was linked to TCR beta V- and J-gene trimming. According to a later analysis, donors in an Asian-associated ancestry cluster reportedly had fewer N-insertions than the approximately 670-donor mean. A highly shared variant cluster was judged a likely technical artifact.

This receptor was taken from a man younger than 45 in good health and CMV-seronegative. The rearrangement joins TRBV9 to TRBJ1-1; D might be TRBD1 (5 bases). The sample was PBMCs. CDR3: CASSGRGSTEAFF. For the CDR3, the DNA is TGTGCCAGCAGCGGACGGGGGAGCACTGAAGCTTTCTTT.